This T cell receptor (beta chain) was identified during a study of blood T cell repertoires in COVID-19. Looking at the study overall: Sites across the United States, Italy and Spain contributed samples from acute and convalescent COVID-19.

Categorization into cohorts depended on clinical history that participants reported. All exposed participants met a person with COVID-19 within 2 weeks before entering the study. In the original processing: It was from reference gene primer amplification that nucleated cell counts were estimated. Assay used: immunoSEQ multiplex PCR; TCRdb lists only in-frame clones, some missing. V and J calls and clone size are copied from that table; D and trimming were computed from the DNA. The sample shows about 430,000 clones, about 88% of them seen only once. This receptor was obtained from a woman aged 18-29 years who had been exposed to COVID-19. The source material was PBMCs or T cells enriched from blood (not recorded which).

The CDR3 loop reads CASSPSGPGGNTEAFF. The CDR3 DNA follows: TGTGCCAGCAGCCCCAGCGGCCCGGGAGGGAACACTGAAGCTTTCTTT. The V call is TRBV7-3, the J call TRBJ1-1; no definite D call. Germline assignment: CDR1 SGHTA and CDR2 FQGTGA. V was pared by 5 bases and J by 1 base, with 17 bases between. This CDR3 has 16 residues.